What follows are 14 T cell receptor beta chains derived from one specimen sequenced in a study of radiotherapy plus CTLA-4 blockade in lung cancer. TCRdb's table, derived via immunoSEQ multiplex PCR, lists solely in-frame clones and lacks some. The sample consists of some 73,000 clones, 78% of them appearing once. Here the sequenced sample was peripheral blood, taken from a patient treated with radiotherapy plus ipilimumab. All receptors derive from a human donor with non-small cell lung cancer whose response to radiotherapy plus ipilimumab could not be evaluated. Some clones in this sample may be carry-over from other donors' samples.

The chain couples TRBV6-5 to TRBJ1-1, with a tentative D call TRBD1 (5 bases). Trimming left V 6 bases short and J 2 bases short, with 13 bases between. Per the germline V gene, CDR1 is MNHEY and CDR2 is SVGAGI. This CDR3 comprises 14 residues. The DNA of the CDR3 is TGTGCCAGCAGAAGACCGGGGGTCAACACTGAAGCTTTCTTT. It specifies CASRRPGVNTEAFF.

The rearrangement links TRBV5-1 to TRBJ1-6, with 8 bases aligning to TRBD1. This CDR3 spans 15 amino acids. CDR1 and CDR2 from the germline V gene are SGHRS and YFSETQ. Trimming took 5 bases from V and 7 from J; bases not matched to a gene: 8. Here the CDR3 reads CASSYSQGVNSPLHF. CDR3 sequence (DNA): TGCGCCAGCAGTTATTCACAGGGGGTGAATTCACCCCTCCACTTT.

V gene TRBV6-6 combines with J gene TRBJ1-1, with 10 nucleotides matching TRBD1. J lost 0 bases, V lost 7 bases, and 5 bases had no gene match. This CDR3 region has 15 residues. CDR1 is MNHNY and CDR2 is SVGAGI in the germline V gene (reference sequence). The CDR3 DNA is TGTGCCAGCATCGGGACAGGGGACATGAACACTGAAGCTTTCTTT. The encoded protein is CASIGTGDMNTEAFF.

The chain links TRBV7-2 to TRBJ2-5, with a possible D match to TRBD1 (6 bases). Trimming took 4 bases from V and 5 from J, leaving 17 bases between them. CDR3 length equals 15 residues. Per germline, CDR1 SGHTA and CDR2 FQGNSA. The CDR3 spells CASSWAGVGAETQYF. CDR3 bases: TGTGCCAGCAGCTGGGCAGGGGTGGGGGCGGAGACCCAGTACTTC. The whole variable domain, remainder taken from reference TRBV7-2 and TRBJ2-5, is GAGVSQSPSNKVTEKGKDVELRCDPISGHTALYWYRQSLGQGLEFLIYFQGNSAPDKSGLPSDRFSAERTGGSVSTLTIQRTQQEDSAVYLCASSWAGVGAETQYFGPGTRLLVL.

The V and J genes are TRBV4-2 and TRBJ1-2; a weak D match, TRBD1 (5 bases). Germline V CDR1 and CDR2: LGHNA, YNFKEQ. V lost 1 base and J lost 8, with 17 bases in between. This CDR3 is 15 amino acids long. CDR3 sequence reads: CASSQALGGLSGYTF. Written as DNA, the CDR3 is TGTGCCAGCAGCCAAGCCCTCGGGGGTTTGAGCGGCTACACCTTC.

This clone is a singleton in its sample. The V gene is TRBV7-2, the J gene TRBJ2-3, with D perhaps TRBD1 (5 bases). V lost 1 base and J 2 bases, leaving 10 bases between the germline ends. The CDR3 contains 15 residues. Germline V CDR1 and CDR2: SGHTA, FQGNSA. CDR3 region: CASSLDRTTTDTQYF. CDR3 in DNA: TGTGCCAGCAGCTTAGACAGGACCACCACAGATACGCAGTATTTT.

The rearrangement joins TRBV18 to TRBJ1-2, with TRBD1 matching 9 bases. CDR3 size: 16 residues. CDR1 is KGHSH, CDR2 LQKENI, per germline. V trimming: 4 bases; J trimming: 0 bases; junction bases outside the gene matches: 6. CDR3 nucleotide sequence: TGTGCCAGCTCACGTCCCCGACAGGGGGCTAACTATGGCTACACCTTC. Translated, it gives CASSRPRQGANYGYTF.

This clone has a single count. The chain joins TRBV7-2 to TRBJ2-5; weak D call: TRBD1 (6 bases). Trimming shortened V by 0 bases and J by 5 bases, and 16 bases separated the two germline ends. This CDR3 is 16 amino acids long. Germline values: CDR1 SGHTA, CDR2 FQGNSA. The DNA for the CDR3 is TGTGCCAGCAGCTTAGCGGTGCCCAGGGGCGGGGAGACCCAGTACTTC. This codes for CASSLAVPRGGETQYF. The full variable domain, its missing parts supplied by reference TRBV7-2 and TRBJ2-5, is GAGVSQSPSNKVTEKGKDVELRCDPISGHTALYWYRQSLGQGLEFLIYFQGNSAPDKSGLPSDRFSAERTGGSVSTLTIQRTQQEDSAVYLCASSLAVPRGGETQYFGPGTRLLVL.

V and J are TRBV9 and TRBJ1-1, with D tentatively TRBD1 (5 bases). V was pared by 0 bases and J by 0 bases, with 12 bases between. The CDR3 is 16 amino acids. CDR1 and CDR2 from the germline V gene are SGDLS and YYNGEE. DNA for the CDR3: TGTGCCAGCAGCGTAGTGGAGGGGAGCATGAACACTGAAGCTTTCTTT. Translating gives CASSVVEGSMNTEAFF.

The chain carries TRBV5-8 and TRBJ2-5, with D possibly TRBD2 on 5 matching bases. V lost 0 bases to trimming and J lost 5 bases, with 11 bases between them. Germline V gene data show CDR1 as SGHTS and CDR2 as YDEGEE. The CDR3 contains 14 residues. The CDR3 DNA reads TGTGCCAGCAGCTTGGCCGGAGGCTCGGAGACCCAGTACTTC. This codes for CASSLAGGSETQYF.

The rearrangement links TRBV9 to TRBJ2-1; TRBD1 aligns across 8 bases. This CDR3 has 15 residues. V dropped 4 bases and J dropped 6; count of bases not matched to a gene: 9. Germline V gene lookup returns CDR1 SGDLS and CDR2 YYNGEE. The CDR3 is CASSTQGAAFNEQFF. CDR3 DNA sequence: TGTGCCAGCAGCACCCAGGGGGCCGCTTTCAATGAGCAGTTCTTC. Full variable domain (missing parts from reference TRBV9 and TRBJ2-1): DSGVTQTPKHLITATGQRVTLRCSPRSGDLSVYWYQQSLDQGLQFLIQYYNGEERAKGNILERFSAQQFPDLHSELNLSSLELGDSALYFCASSTQGAAFNEQFFGPGTRLTVL.

The rearrangement joins TRBV11-2 to TRBJ2-7, with D maybe TRBD2 (6 bases). V lost 5 bases and J lost 3, with 17 bases in between. CDR1 SGHAT and CDR2 FQNNGV come from the germline V gene. This CDR3 is 15 amino acids long. DNA of the CDR3: TGTGCCAGCAGCCGCTCGGGGACGGGGGTCTACGAGCAGTACTTC. Translating it yields CASSRSGTGVYEQYF.

V is TRBV5-8 and J is TRBJ2-5; D ambiguous. The J call may be in error: the DNA end matches TRBJ2-7 better. Germline V gene lookup returns CDR1 SGHTS and CDR2 YDEGEE. This CDR3 contains 14 residues. CDR3 sequence reads: CASSLSPSSYEQYF. The CDR3 bases are TGTGCCAGCAGCTTGTCCCCTAGCTCCTACGAGCAGTACTTC.

The rearrangement joins TRBV5-6 to TRBJ2-7; 8 bases line up with TRBD1. V shed 3 bases and J 6 bases; nucleotides not matched to a gene: 20. CDR1 is SGHDT and CDR2 is YYEEEE in the germline V gene. The CDR3 extends over 18 amino acids. The CDR3 loop reads CASSSPGQVYPGACEQYF. The CDR3 DNA reads as TGTGCCAGCAGCTCCCCGGGACAGGTGTACCCTGGGGCCTGCGAGCAGTACTTC.